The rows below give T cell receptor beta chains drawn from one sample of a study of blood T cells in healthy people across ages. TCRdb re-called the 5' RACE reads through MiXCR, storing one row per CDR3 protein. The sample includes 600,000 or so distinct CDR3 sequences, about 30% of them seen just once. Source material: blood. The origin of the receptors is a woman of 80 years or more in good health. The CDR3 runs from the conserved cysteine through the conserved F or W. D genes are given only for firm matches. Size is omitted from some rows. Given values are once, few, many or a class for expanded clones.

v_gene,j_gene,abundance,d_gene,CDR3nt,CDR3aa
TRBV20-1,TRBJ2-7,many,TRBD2,TGCAGTGCTAGACAACCCACGACTAGCCAGTGGGGCGAGCAGTACTTC,CSARQPTTSQWGEQYF
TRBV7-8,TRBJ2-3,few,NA,TGTGCCAGTTTATGGGGCGGGGACACAGATACGCAGTATTTT,CASLWGGDTDTQYF
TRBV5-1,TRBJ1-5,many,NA,TGCGCCAGCAGCCCGACAGATAGCAATCAGCCCCAGCATTTT,CASSPTDSNQPQHF
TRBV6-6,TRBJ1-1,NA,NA,TGTGCCACCCTTGGGAGGCGGTACACTGAAGCTTTCTTT,CATLGRRYTEAFF
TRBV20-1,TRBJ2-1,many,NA,TGCAGTGCTAGTAGGGCGGGACGGCAGTTCTTC,CSASRAGRQFF
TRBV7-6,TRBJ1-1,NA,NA,TGTGCCAGCAGCTTAGTATCCGGGGGCTTCGGGGGTGGTAGAAACACTGAAGCTTTCTTT,CASSLVSGGFGGGRNTEAFF
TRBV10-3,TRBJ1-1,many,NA,TGTGCCATCAGTGATTCACAGGGAAGCACTGAAGCTTTCTTT,CAISDSQGSTEAFF
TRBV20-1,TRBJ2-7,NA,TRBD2,TGCAGTGCTAGGCCACCAGGTAGCGGGCATTCCTACGAGCAGTACTTC,CSARPPGSGHSYEQYF
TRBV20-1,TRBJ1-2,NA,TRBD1,TGCAGTGCTTATCCGGGACAGGGGACGGGTGGCTACACCTTC,CSAYPGQGTGGYTF
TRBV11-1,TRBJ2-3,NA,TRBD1,TGTGCCAGCAGCTTAGCGGACAGGAGAACAGATACGCAGTATTTT,CASSLADRRTDTQYF
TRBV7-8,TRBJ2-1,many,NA,TGTGCCAGCAGCTTAGTAGCTGCGAGCTCCTACAATGAGCAGTTCTTC,CASSLVAASSYNEQFF
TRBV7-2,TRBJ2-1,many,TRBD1,TGTGCCAGCAGACCTCAGACAGGGGCCTCCTACAATGAGCAGTTCTTC,CASRPQTGASYNEQFF
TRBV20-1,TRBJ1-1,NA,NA,TGCAGTGCTAGAAGGATGGGACGGAACACTGAAGCTTTCTTT,CSARRMGRNTEAFF
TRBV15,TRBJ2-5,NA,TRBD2,TGTGCCGCCAGCAGAGATCCTAGCGGGGGGGCCGTTGGAGAGACCCAGTACTTC,CAASRDPSGGAVGETQYF
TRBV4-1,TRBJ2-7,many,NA,TGCGCCAGCAGCCAAGGGTGGGACACTCGCTACGAGCAGTACTTC,CASSQGWDTRYEQYF
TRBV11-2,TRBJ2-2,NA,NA,TGTGCCAGCAGCTTAGCGTTCCCGAGGAGGGGGAACACCGGGGAGTTGTTTTTT,CASSLAFPRRGNTGELFF
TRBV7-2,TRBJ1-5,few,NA,TGTGCCAGCAGCCCCGTGGACGGGCCCCAGCATTTT,CASSPVDGPQHF
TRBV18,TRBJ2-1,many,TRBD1,TGTGCCAGCTCACCTCCCGGGACAGGGTATGAGCAGTTCTTC,CASSPPGTGYEQFF
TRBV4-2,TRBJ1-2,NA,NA,TGTGCCAGCAGCCAAGTGGTGGGAGGGAGGGGAGACTATGGCTACACCTTC,CASSQVVGGRGDYGYTF
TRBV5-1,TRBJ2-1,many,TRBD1,TGCGCCAGCAGCCTGGGACAGGGCTACAATGAGCAGTTCTTC,CASSLGQGYNEQFF
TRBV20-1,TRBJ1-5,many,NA,TGCAGTGCCCAAGGGGCGACTGAGATTGTTCGGCCCCAGCATTTT,CSAQGATEIVRPQHF
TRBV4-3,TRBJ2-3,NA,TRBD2,TGCGCCAGCAGCCAAGATTCTAGCGGGATCACAGATACGCAGTATTTT,CASSQDSSGITDTQYF
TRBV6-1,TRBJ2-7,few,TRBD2,TGTGCCACCAAGGGGACGGGGGGTACCTACTACGAGCAGTACTTC,CATKGTGGTYYEQYF
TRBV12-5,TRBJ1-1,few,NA,TGTGCTAGTGGTTTGGGTCGGAGTCCTGAAGCTTTCTTT,CASGLGRSPEAFF
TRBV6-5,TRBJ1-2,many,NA,TGTGCCAGCAGTTGGACCGAAGGCGGGTACTATGGCTACACCTTC,CASSWTEGGYYGYTF
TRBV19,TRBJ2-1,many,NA,TGTGCCAGTAGTATAATGGGTGGTATCGCGGATGAGCAGTTCTTC,CASSIMGGIADEQFF
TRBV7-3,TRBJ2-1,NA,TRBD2,TGTGCCAGCAGCGCCCAGACTAGCGGCTCTGAGCAGTTCTTC,CASSAQTSGSEQFF
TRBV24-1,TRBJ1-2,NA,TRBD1,TGTGCCACCAGTGACTCCGGACAGGGAAACTATGGCTACACCTTC,CATSDSGQGNYGYTF
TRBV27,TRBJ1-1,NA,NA,TGTGCCAGCCGCAAGGTGGCAGGGGCTATGAACACTGAAGCTTTCTTT,CASRKVAGAMNTEAFF
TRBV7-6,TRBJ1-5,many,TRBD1,TGTGCCAGCAGCACAGGGGATAGCAATCAGCCCCAGCATTTT,CASSTGDSNQPQHF
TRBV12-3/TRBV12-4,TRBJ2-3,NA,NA,TGTGCCAGCAGTTTAGCGCTTATTCAGGGAATAAGCACAAATACGCAGTATTTT,CASSLALIQGISTNTQYF
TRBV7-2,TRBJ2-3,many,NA,TGTGCCAGCAGCTCTTACAGGGGGGGAGGCACAGATACGCAGTATTTT,CASSSYRGGGTDTQYF
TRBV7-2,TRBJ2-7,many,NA,TGTGCCAGCAGCTTAGGAGACAGTGGCTACGAGCAGTACTTC,CASSLGDSGYEQYF
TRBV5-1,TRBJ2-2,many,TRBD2,TGCGCCAGCTCAGGACTAGCGGGAGCCGGGGAGCTGTTTTTT,CASSGLAGAGELFF
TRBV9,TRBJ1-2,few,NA,TGTGCCAGCAGCGCCGGGACATTAGTGGGCTACACCTTC,CASSAGTLVGYTF
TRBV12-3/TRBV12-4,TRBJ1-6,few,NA,TGTGCCAGCAGGTCGACAGGATCACCCCTCCACTTT,CASRSTGSPLHF
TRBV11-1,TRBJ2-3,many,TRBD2,TGTGCCAGCAGCTCGTACGAGCGGGGGGGCCCAGATACGCAGTATTTT,CASSSYERGGPDTQYF
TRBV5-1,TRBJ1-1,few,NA,TGCGCCAGCAGCTTACCAACAGGGAGGGGGACTGAAGCTTTCTTT,CASSLPTGRGTEAFF
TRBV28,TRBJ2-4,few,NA,TGTGCCAGCAGTTTATCGGTGGGAGGAAACATTCAGTACTTC,CASSLSVGGNIQYF
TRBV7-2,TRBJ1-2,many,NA,TGTGCCAGCAGCTTAAAATTATGGCAGGGGTTTGGCTACACCTTC,CASSLKLWQGFGYTF
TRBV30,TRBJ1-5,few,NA,TGTGCCTGGAGTGTAGAAAGTCAGCCCCAGCATTTT,CAWSVESQPQHF
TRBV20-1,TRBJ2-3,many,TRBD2,TGCAGTGCTAGGGGGGGGGCAGATACGCAGTATTTT,CSARGGADTQYF
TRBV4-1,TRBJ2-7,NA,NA,TGCGCCAGCAGCCAAGTATTCGCTCACCGATCCTACGAGCAGTACTTC,CASSQVFAHRSYEQYF
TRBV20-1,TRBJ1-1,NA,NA,TGCAGTGCTAGAGAACCTATTACACCGTTACCTGAAGCTTTCTTT,CSAREPITPLPEAFF
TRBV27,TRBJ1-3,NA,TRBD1,TGTGCCAGCGGGACAGGAGGGAGAGCCATATATTTT,CASGTGGRAIYF
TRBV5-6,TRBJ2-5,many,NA,TGTGCCAGCAGCTTGCCCACTAACCAAGAGACCCAGTACTTC,CASSLPTNQETQYF
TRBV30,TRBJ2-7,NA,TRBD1,TGTGCCTGGAGACCGACAGGGGGGGGGTCCTACAATGAGCAGTACTTC,CAWRPTGGGSYNEQYF
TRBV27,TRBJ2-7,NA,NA,TGTGCCAGCAGTTTATCGGGACAAACCTACGAGCAGTACTTC,CASSLSGQTYEQYF
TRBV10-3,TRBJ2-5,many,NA,TGTGCCATCAGTGAGCGACCGGGGGGCGGGGAGACCCAGTACTTC,CAISERPGGGETQYF
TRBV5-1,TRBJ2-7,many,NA,TGCGCCAGCAGCTTGGCACTGGACGAGCAGTACTTC,CASSLALDEQYF